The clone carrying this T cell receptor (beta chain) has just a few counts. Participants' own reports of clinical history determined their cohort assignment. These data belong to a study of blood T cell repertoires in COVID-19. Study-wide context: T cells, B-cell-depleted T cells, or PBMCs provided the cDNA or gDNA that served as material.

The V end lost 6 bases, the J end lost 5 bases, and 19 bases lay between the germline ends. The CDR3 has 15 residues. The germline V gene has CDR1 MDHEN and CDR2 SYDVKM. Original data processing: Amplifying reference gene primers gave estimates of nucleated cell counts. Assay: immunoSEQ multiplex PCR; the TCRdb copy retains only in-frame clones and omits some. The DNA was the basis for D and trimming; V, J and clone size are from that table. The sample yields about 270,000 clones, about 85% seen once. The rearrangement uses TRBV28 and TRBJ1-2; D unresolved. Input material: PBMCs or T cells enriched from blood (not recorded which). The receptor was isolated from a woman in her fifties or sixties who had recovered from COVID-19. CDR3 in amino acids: CASRERGQALYGYTF. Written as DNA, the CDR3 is TGTGCCAGCAGAGAACGTGGCCAGGCTTTGTATGGCTACACCTTC.